The entry that follows covers one T cell receptor (beta chain) sequence. This clone's antigen is unknown. It has no much larger one-base neighbor in the sample; base qualities were not kept. This specimen comes from a study of blood T cell repertoires in COVID-19 (dated by TCRdb to 2019 to 2021). The study in broad terms: Samples covering the acute and convalescent phases of COVID-19 were provided by collaborators in the United States, Italy and Spain. The prospective study material was composed of cDNA or gDNA derived from T cells, B-cell-depleted T cells, or PBMCs. Subjects who had been exposed to COVID-19, were actively infected with it, or had recovered from it provided the deeply sampled blood TCRbeta repertoires that made up the dataset. The repertoires were released in a freely available public database meant as a resource for research on the immune response to SARS-CoV-2. Samples were obtained from the ongoing ImmuneRACE study (first 160 participants) and from 1,000 to 1,500 subjects provided by 6 global collaborators. A de-identified subject ID, COVID-19 status, age in years and sex were almost always included in the sample metadata. Where HLA class I and class II types were available, the types were taken from metadata supplied by the sample provider, not from assay-based typing.

Results and caveats for the whole study, not just this receptor: The amount of clinical and demographic metadata varied by source and participant and was provided uncurated.

TCRbeta CDR3 regions were amplified from genomic DNA using the immunoSEQ Assay, a bias-controlled multiplex PCR. Per the authors' processing: Within the assay, amplification of reference gene primers was used to estimate how many nucleated cells each sample contained. To quantify the absolute abundance of each unique TCRbeta CDR3 rearrangement, sequence reads were collapsed and filtered. For each sample, productive Simpson clonality was calculated as the square root of Simpson's diversity index across productive rearrangements. This immuneACCESS table, as held by TCRdb, lists in-frame sequences with V and J called but not all clones. Of the missing ones, under half trace to an unresolved V gene in checked studies; the others have no known cause. V and J calls plus clone size are reproduced from that table; the DNA served to infer D and trimming. The sample table records 60,000 to 75,000 clones; 70% to 90% of these occur just once. The ten largest clones capture under 1.5% of the sample.

The collaborating institutions used their own protocols to collect whole blood in K2EDTA tubes. For TCRbeta analysis, collaborators shipped samples as frozen whole blood, isolated PBMCs, or DNA extracted from either of those sample types. The CDR3, cysteine through phenylalanine, is 12 amino acids long. Here the CDR3 DNA is all that survives: 36 bases in frame from base 1. V loses 4 bases, J loses 6 bases, and the germline ends lie 7 bases apart. CDR1 SGHRS and CDR2 YFSETQ were looked up in the germline V gene. This receptor was obtained from a human donor in a cohort sampled during active COVID-19. The sequence is built from TRBV5-1 and TRBJ2-2, with the D gene not clear enough to name. Sequences were obtained from peripheral blood. The CDR3 amino acid sequence is: CASSLEAGELFF. The nucleotides are TGCGCCAGCAGCCTAGAGGCCGGGGAGCTGTTTTTT.